This TCR beta chain emerged from a study of T cells expressing NK-cell markers. Study-level points and caveats: HCMV specificity of the expanded NKG2C+ T cell clones stayed unclear.

CDR3 length: 12 amino acids. The germline V gene has CDR1 LNHNV and CDR2 YYDKDF (reference sequence). A note on this clonotype: The target antigen is unknown.

TCRdb re-called the 5' RACE reads and shows each CDR3 protein once, DNA omitted. Its table records about 550,000 distinct CDR3 sequences. Sequencing used blood T cells: a sorted CD56 or NKG2C T cell subset, CD4+ or CD8+ T cells, or bulk PBMC T cells (not recorded which). The chain employs TRBV15 and TRBJ1-2. This TCR was sampled from a man aged 18-30 years in good health. The CDR3 sequence is CATSSGGVGYTF.